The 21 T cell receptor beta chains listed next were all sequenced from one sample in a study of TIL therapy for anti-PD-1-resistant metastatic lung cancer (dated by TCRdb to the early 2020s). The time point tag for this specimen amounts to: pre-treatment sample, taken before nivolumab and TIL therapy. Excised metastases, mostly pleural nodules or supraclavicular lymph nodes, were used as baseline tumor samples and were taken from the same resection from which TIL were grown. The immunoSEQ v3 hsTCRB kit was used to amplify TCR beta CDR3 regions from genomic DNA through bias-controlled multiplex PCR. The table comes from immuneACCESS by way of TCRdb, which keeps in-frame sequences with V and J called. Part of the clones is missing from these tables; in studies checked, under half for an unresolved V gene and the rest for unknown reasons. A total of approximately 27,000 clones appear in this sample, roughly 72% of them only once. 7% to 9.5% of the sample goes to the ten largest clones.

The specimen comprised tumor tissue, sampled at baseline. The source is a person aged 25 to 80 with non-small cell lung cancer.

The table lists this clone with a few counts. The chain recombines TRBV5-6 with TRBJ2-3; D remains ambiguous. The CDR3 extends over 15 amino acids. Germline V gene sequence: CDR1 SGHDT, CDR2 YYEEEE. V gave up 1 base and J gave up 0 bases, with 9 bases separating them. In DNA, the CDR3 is TGTGCCAGCAGCTTGACGCCGGAAAGCACAGATACGCAGTATTTT. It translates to CASSLTPESTDTQYF.

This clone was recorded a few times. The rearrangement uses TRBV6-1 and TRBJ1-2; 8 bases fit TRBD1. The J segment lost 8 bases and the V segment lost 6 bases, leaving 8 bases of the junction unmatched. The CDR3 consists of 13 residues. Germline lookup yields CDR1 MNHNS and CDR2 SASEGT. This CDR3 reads CASRLQGVQGYTF. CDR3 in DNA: TGTGCCAGCAGACTACAGGGGGTTCAGGGCTACACCTTC.

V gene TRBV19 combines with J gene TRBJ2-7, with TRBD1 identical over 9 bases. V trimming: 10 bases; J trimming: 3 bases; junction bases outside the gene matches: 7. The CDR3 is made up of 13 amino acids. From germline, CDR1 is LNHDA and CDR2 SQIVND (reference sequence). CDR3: CATSPGQGYEQYF. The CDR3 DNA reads TGTGCCACCTCACCGGGACAGGGCTACGAGCAGTACTTC.

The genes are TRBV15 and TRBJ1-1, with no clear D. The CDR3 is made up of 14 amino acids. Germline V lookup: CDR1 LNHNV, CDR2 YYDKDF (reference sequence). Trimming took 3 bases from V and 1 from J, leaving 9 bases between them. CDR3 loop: CATSRELANTEAFF. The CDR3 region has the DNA TGTGCCACCAGCAGGGAGTTGGCGAACACTGAAGCTTTCTTT.

The CDR3 DNA follows: TGTGCCAGCAGTTACGGGGGCAGGGACCAAGACGAGCAGTACTTC. Translated, it gives CASSYGGRDQDEQYF. This rearrangement joins TRBV6-5 to TRBJ2-7, with D perhaps matching TRBD1 (6 bases). V was clipped by 2 bases and J by 5 bases, with 16 bases between them. Germline V gene sequence: CDR1 MNHEY, CDR2 SVGAGI. This CDR3 is built from 15 residues.

Here the CDR3 DNA reads TGCGCCAGCAGCCAAGGATCACAGGGTGAAAATGAGCAGTTCTTC. It encodes CASSQGSQGENEQFF. J is TRBJ2-1 and V is TRBV4-3; D may be TRBD1 (6 bases). Germline V gene data show CDR1 as LGHNA and CDR2 as YSLEER. This CDR3 region has 15 residues. Trimming took off 1 base at V and 7 bases at J, with 14 bases between the two ends.

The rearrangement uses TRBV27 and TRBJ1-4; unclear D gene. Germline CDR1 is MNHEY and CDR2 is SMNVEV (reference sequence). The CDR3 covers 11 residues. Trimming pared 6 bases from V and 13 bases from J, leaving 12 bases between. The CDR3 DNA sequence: TGTGCCAGCAGCGACTGGGATAGACTGTTTTTT. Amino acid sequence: CASSDWDRLFF.

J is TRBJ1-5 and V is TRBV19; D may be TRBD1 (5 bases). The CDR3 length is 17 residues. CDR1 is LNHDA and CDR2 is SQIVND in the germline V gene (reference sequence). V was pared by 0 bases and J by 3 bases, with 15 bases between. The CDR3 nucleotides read TGTGCCAGTAGTATAGAAGGGACCAATATCGTCAATCAGCCCCAGCATTTT. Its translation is CASSIEGTNIVNQPQHF.

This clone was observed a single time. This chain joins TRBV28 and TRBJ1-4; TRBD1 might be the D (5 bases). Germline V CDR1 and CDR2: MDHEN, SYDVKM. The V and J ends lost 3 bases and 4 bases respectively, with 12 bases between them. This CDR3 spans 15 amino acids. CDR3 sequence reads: CASSLMGTGNEKLFF. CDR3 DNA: TGTGCCAGCAGTTTGATGGGGACTGGTAATGAAAAACTGTTTTTT.

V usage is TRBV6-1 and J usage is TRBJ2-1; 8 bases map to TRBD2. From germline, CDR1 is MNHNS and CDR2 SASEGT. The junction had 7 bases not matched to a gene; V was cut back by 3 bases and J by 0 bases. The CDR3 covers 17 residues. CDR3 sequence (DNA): TGTGCCAGCAGTGACCTCCTGACTAGCGACTCCTACAATGAGCAGTTCTTC. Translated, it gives CASSDLLTSDSYNEQFF.

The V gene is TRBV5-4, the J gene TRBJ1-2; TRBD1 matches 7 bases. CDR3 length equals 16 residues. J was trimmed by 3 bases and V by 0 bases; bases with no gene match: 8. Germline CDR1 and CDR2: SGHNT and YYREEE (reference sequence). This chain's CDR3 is CASSLGPDRDYYGYTF. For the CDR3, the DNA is TGTGCCAGCAGCTTGGGTCCCGACAGGGACTACTATGGCTACACCTTC.

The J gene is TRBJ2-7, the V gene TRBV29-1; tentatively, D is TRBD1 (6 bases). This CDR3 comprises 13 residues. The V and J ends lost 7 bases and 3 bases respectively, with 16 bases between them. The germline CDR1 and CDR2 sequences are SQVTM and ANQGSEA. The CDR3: CSGGGRGDYEQYF. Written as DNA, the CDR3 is TGCAGCGGAGGGGGAAGGGGTGACTACGAGCAGTACTTC.

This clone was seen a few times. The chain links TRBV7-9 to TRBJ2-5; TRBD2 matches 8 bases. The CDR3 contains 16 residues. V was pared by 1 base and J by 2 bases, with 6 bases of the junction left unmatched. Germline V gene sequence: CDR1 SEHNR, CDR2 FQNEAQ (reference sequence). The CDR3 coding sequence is TGTGCCAGCAGCTTAGGGCTAGCGGGCGAACAAGAGACCCAGTACTTC. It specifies CASSLGLAGEQETQYF.

The CDR3, as DNA: TGTGCCAGCAGCTTGTTTTGGGTTAGCGGGGGGGCCTTCCCAGATACGCAGTATTTT. Translating gives CASSLFWVSGGAFPDTQYF. The chain is built from TRBV11-2 and TRBJ2-3; 11 positions agree with TRBD2. Germline V lookup: CDR1 SGHAT, CDR2 FQNNGV. The CDR3 contains 19 residues. Trimming took 3 bases from V and 4 from J; bases not matched to a gene: 15.

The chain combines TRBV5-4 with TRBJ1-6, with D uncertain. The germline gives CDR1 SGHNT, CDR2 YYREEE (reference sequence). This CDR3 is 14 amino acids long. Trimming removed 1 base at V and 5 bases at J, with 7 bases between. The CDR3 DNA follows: TGTGCCAGCAGCTTGTCTGAAAATAATTCACCCCTCCACTTT. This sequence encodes CASSLSENNSPLHF.

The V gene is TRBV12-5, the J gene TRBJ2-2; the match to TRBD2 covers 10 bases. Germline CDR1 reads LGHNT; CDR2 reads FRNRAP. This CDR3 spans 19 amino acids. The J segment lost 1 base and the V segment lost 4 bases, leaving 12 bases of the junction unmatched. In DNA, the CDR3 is TGTGCTAGTGGTTCCCCCCCGGTGGCTAGCGGGGGGAACACCGGGGAGCTGTTTTTT. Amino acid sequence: CASGSPPVASGGNTGELFF.

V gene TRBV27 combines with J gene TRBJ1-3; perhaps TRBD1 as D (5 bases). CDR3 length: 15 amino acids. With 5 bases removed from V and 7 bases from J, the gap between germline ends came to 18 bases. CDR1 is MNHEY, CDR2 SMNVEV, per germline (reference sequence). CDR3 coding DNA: TGTGCCAGCAGTAAAGATCCCTGGGGGTGGAACACCATATATTTT. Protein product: CASSKDPWGWNTIYF.

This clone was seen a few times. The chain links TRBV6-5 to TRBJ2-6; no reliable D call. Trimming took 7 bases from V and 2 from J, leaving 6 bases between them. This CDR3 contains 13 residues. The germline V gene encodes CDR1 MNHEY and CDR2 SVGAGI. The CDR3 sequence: CASKVAGANVLTF. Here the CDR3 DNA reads TGTGCCAGCAAGGTAGCTGGGGCCAACGTCCTGACTTTC.

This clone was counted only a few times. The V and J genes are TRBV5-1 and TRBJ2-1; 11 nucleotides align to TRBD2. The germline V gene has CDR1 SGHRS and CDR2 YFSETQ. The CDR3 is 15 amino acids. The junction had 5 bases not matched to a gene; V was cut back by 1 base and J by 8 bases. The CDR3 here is CASSLRLAGGHEQFF. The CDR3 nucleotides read TGCGCCAGCAGCTTGAGGCTAGCGGGGGGCCATGAGCAGTTCTTC.

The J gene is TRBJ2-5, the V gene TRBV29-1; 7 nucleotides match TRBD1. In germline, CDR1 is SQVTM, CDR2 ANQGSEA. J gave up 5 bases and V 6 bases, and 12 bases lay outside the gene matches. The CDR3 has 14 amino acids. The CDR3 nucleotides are TGCAGCGTGAGGGGGCAAACCTTTCGGGAGACCCAGTACTTC. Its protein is CSVRGQTFRETQYF. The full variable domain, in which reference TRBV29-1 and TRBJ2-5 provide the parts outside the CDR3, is SAVISQKPSRDICQRGTSLTIQCQVDSQVTMMFWYRQQPGQSLTLIATANQGSEATYESGFVIDKFPISRPNLTFSTLTVSNMSPEDSSIYLCSVRGQTFRETQYFGPGTRLLVL.

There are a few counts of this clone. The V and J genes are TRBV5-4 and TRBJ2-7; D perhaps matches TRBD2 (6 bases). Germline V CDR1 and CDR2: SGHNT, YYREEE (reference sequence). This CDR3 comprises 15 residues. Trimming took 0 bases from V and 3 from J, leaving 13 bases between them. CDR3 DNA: TGTGCCAGCAGCTTGGACCCGGGAGCCCTCTACGAGCAGTACTTC. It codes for CASSLDPGALYEQYF.